This record covers a single T cell receptor (beta chain). The PCR used 60 Vbeta and 13 Jbeta primers. Under the authors' procedure: The authors later counted 65 million to 80 million unique TCR beta chains, approximately 12 million of them shared. The assay was immunoSEQ multiplex PCR, and TCRdb's table has in-frame clones only and misses some. Clone size and the V and J calls come from that table; the DNA yielded D and trimming. Here the sample spans roughly 100,000 clones, 80% to 90% being singletons. The CDR3 is 15 residues long. The germline CDR1 and CDR2 sequences are SGHDN and FVKESK. The ends were cut back, 1 base at V and 8 bases at J, with 17 bases in the middle. These data originate in a study of cytomegalovirus exposure and HLA in healthy donors.

V gene TRBV14 combines with J gene TRBJ1-2; possibly TRBD1 for D (5 bases). This receptor was identified in a man aged 25 to 45 in good health and CMV-seropositive. The sequenced material came from PBMCs. The CDR3 nucleotides read TGTGCCAGCAGCCAAGCCGGAGGGGCAGGTAGAGGCTACACCTTC. Translation gives CASSQAGGAGRGYTF.